This T cell receptor beta chain comes out of a study of cytotoxic CD8 clonotypes in ibrutinib-treated CLL. Study-level information: The patient breakdown showed 11 relapsed/refractory and approximately 15 treatment-naive cases, with about 18 IGHV unmutated.

CDR1 MDHEN and CDR2 SYDVKM come from the germline V gene. This CDR3 is built from 16 residues. The junction had 12 bases not matched to a gene; V was cut back by 6 bases and J by 7 bases. Repertoires were generated with immunoSEQ multiplex PCR, while TCRdb's copy carries only in-frame clones and drops some. The sample includes 40,000 to 60,000 clones, 53% of them seen just once. Material: PBMCs, obtained after 12 months of ibrutinib treatment. The V call is TRBV28, the J call TRBJ2-1; the match to TRBD2 covers 10 bases. This receptor was obtained from a human donor with chronic lymphocytic leukemia. CDR3 DNA sequence: TGTGCCAGCAGAACCAAACTAGCGGGATTTCGGAATGAGCAGTTCTTC. Translated, it gives CASRTKLAGFRNEQFF.